The 20 T cell receptor beta chains given below trace back to one sample, sequenced in a study of CD8+ T cells in alopecia areata. RNA, once extracted, was reverse transcribed into cDNA for use as the sequencing template. Sequencing used immunoSEQ multiplex PCR; TCRdb keeps in-frame clones, though not all of them. The data show roughly 200,000 clones, with roughly three fifths seen just once and around 13% held by the top ten. Treatment of the sample: oral pan-JAK inhibitor, 5-10 mg twice daily. The starting material was CD8+ T cells sorted from blood, obtained at week 24, from a patient treated with tofacitinib. The receptors were sampled from a human donor with alopecia areata.

The chain recombines TRBV5-1 with TRBJ2-2; D is perhaps TRBD1 (5 bases). The V gene lost 6 bases and the J gene lost 0 bases, with 15 bases spanning the gap. This CDR3 comprises 16 residues. In germline, CDR1 is SGHRS, CDR2 YFSETQ. CDR3: CASTDRQGPNTGELFF. The CDR3 nucleotides are TGCGCCAGCACCGACCGGCAGGGCCCGAACACCGGGGAGCTGTTTTTT.

This rearrangement joins TRBV29-1 to TRBJ1-1; possible D gene TRBD1, 6 bases. V was shortened by 7 bases and J by 4 bases, with 19 bases between the two germline ends. Germline V gene data show CDR1 as SQVTM and CDR2 as ANQGSEA. CDR3 length: 14 amino acids. CDR3 DNA sequence: TGCAGCGCCGGTCGTTTGGGGGCGGGCACTGAAGCTTTCTTT. It specifies CSAGRLGAGTEAFF.

V is TRBV13 and J is TRBJ1-3; maybe TRBD1 (5 bases). The germline CDR1 and CDR2 sequences are PRHDT and FYEKMQ (reference sequence). V was cut by 2 bases and J by 0 bases, with 14 bases left in between. The CDR3 runs to 17 residues. DNA of the CDR3: TGTGCCAGCAGCTTATCAGGGTTTCGCTCCTCTGGAAACACCATATATTTT. Translating it yields CASSLSGFRSSGNTIYF.

The CDR3 spells CASSQVYWDGYTEAFF. The CDR3 bases are TGCGCCAGCAGCCAGGTTTATTGGGATGGATATACTGAAGCTTTCTTT. The V gene is TRBV5-1, the J gene TRBJ1-1; D unresolved. CDR1 and CDR2 (germline): SGHRS, YFSETQ. The CDR3 is made up of 16 amino acids. V dropped 4 bases and J dropped 5 bases, with 21 bases sitting between them.

The rearrangement links TRBV11-3 to TRBJ2-7; D remains unclear. V lost 5 bases and J 7 bases, leaving 18 bases between the germline ends. Germline V gene sequence: CDR1 SGHNT, CDR2 YENEEA. The CDR3 totals 14 residues. The CDR3 DNA reads TGTGCCAGCAGCCACCGCTCAGGAGTACGGGAGCAGTACTTC. Its protein product is CASSHRSGVREQYF. The whole variable domain, remainder taken from reference TRBV11-3 and TRBJ2-7, is EAGVVQSPRYKIIEKKQPVAFWCNPISGHNTLYWYLQNLGQGPELLIRYENEEAVDDSQLPKDRFSAERLKGVDSTLKIQPAELGDSAVYLCASSHRSGVREQYFGPGTRLTVT.

V gene TRBV2 combines with J gene TRBJ1-1; no definite D call. Between the trimmed V and J ends, which lost 4 bases and 1 base, there was a span of 7 bases. There are 13 residues in the CDR3. Germline V gives CDR1 SNHLY, CDR2 FYNNEI. In DNA, the CDR3 is TGTGCCAGCAGTGTGTATGAGAACACTGAAGCTTTCTTT. Translation: CASSVYENTEAFF. Full variable domain (remainder filled in from reference TRBV2 and TRBJ1-1): EPEVTQTPSHQVTQMGQEVILRCVPISNHLYFYWYRQILGQKVEFLVSFYNNEISEKSEIFDDQFSVERPDGSNFTLKIRSTKLEDSAMYFCASSVYENTEAFFGQGTRLTVV.

The chain combines TRBV7-9 with TRBJ2-2; D unclear. The CDR3 covers 10 residues. Between the trimmed V and J ends, which lost 8 bases and 6 bases, there was a span of 4 bases. Germline lookup yields CDR1 SEHNR and CDR2 FQNEAQ (reference sequence). The CDR3 region is CASLPGELFF. The CDR3 bases are TGTGCCAGCCTCCCCGGGGAGCTGTTTTTT.

This clone has only a few counts. This chain links TRBV13 with TRBJ2-5; 7 positions agree with TRBD2. V lost 5 bases to trimming and J lost 3 bases; unmatched junction nucleotides: 0. Germline assignment: CDR1 PRHDT and CDR2 FYEKMQ (reference sequence). CDR3 length equals 12 residues. The CDR3 DNA reads TGTGCCAGCAGCCGGGGGGAAGAGACCCAGTACTTC. Translation gives CASSRGEETQYF.

The chain combines TRBV6-5 with TRBJ2-7; the D gene is possibly TRBD1 (5 bases). Germline V CDR1 and CDR2: MNHEY, SVGAGI. The CDR3 has 15 residues. V was pared by 2 bases and J by 5 bases, with 16 bases between. The CDR3 loop reads CASSYVLGQQDEQYF. The CDR3 DNA follows: TGTGCCAGCAGTTACGTCCTCGGCCAACAGGACGAGCAGTACTTC.

The rearrangement links TRBV5-6 to TRBJ1-1; D possibly corresponds to TRBD1 (6 bases). V lost 3 bases and J lost 4, with 10 bases in between. Germline CDR1 is SGHDT and CDR2 is YYEEEE. This CDR3 has 13 residues. CDR3 nucleotides: TGTGCCAGCAGCTCAACAGGGACCACTGAAGCTTTCTTT. Encoded protein: CASSSTGTTEAFF. Complete variable domain (other parts from reference TRBV5-6 and TRBJ1-1): DAGVTQSPTHLIKTRGQQVTLRCSPKSGHDTVSWYQQALGQGPQFIFQYYEEEERQRGNFPDRFSGHQFPNYSSELNVNALLLGDSALYLCASSSTGTTEAFFGQGTRLTVV.

J is TRBJ2-5 and V is TRBV5-1, with TRBD1 as a possible D gene (8 bases). Germline values: CDR1 SGHRS, CDR2 YFSETQ. The CDR3 runs to 17 residues. The V end was cut by 6 bases, the J end by 5 bases, with 26 bases between. The CDR3 loop reads CASTPGQVRGVGETQYF. As DNA, the CDR3 is TGCGCCAGCACCCCGGGACAGGTTCGGGGGGTCGGGGAGACCCAGTACTTC.

The genes are TRBV27 and TRBJ2-4; no clear D. There are 15 residues in the CDR3. CDR1 is MNHEY, CDR2 SMNVEV, per germline (reference sequence). V was clipped by 6 bases and J by 7 bases, with 19 bases between them. For the CDR3, the DNA is TGTGCCAGCAGCCCGGACGGCCCAACGGAGAACATTCAGTACTTC. Translation gives CASSPDGPTENIQYF.

The rearrangement links TRBV5-6 to TRBJ1-1, with 7 bases fitting TRBD1. The CDR3 is made up of 13 amino acids. The V segment lost 4 bases and the J segment 8 bases; nucleotides outside the gene matches: 8. The V gene's germline CDR1 is SGHDT and CDR2 YYEEEE. CDR3 DNA sequence: TGTGCCAGCAGCGCTGGGACAGCAGTCGAAGCTTTCTTT. This codes for CASSAGTAVEAFF.

V is TRBV30 and J is TRBJ2-3, with 11 bases fitting TRBD2. After removal of 0 bases from V and 5 bases from J, the junction contained 10 bases not matched to a gene. Germline CDR1 GTSNPN, CDR2 SVGIG (reference sequence). CDR3 length equals 17 residues. The DNA of the CDR3 is TGTGCCTGGAGTGTGGCTAGCGGGGGGCTAACGGGAGATACGCAGTATTTT. This gives the protein CAWSVASGGLTGDTQYF.

This clone has a handful of counts. The chain links TRBV6-6 to TRBJ2-5; 10 bases map to TRBD2. The germline V gene has CDR1 MNHNY and CDR2 SVGAGI (reference sequence). The trim removed 2 bases at V and 0 bases at J, leaving 0 bases unmatched. The CDR3 contains 15 residues. The DNA of the CDR3 is TGTGCCAGCAGTTACACTAGCGGGAACCAAGAGACCCAGTACTTC. It encodes CASSYTSGNQETQYF.

This rearrangement joins TRBV9 to TRBJ2-1, with D possibly being TRBD1 (6 bases). Germline values: CDR1 SGDLS, CDR2 YYNGEE. Between the trimmed V and J ends, which lost 4 bases and 7 bases, there was a span of 9 bases. This CDR3 has 12 residues. In DNA, the CDR3 is TGTGCCAGCAGCTCGACAGGTAATGAGCAGTTCTTC. Amino acid sequence: CASSSTGNEQFF.

The chain employs TRBV7-8 and TRBJ2-6; D call uncertain. The V gene lost 3 bases and the J gene lost 2 bases, with 5 bases spanning the gap. The CDR3 extends over 14 amino acids. Germline values: CDR1 SGHVS, CDR2 FQNEAQ. CDR3 in DNA: TGTGCCAGCAGCTTGGACCCTGGGGCCAACGTCCTGACTTTC. It is translated as CASSLDPGANVLTF.

This sequence joins TRBV15 and TRBJ1-4; no firm D call. The CDR3 totals 15 residues. CDR1 and CDR2 from the germline V gene are LNHNV and YYDKDF (reference sequence). Trimming shortened V by 2 bases and J by 8 bases, and 15 bases separated the two germline ends. The CDR3 is CATSRPSGIREKLFF. Written as DNA, the CDR3 is TGTGCCACCAGCAGACCCAGCGGCATCAGAGAAAAACTGTTTTTT.

The chain is built from TRBV2 and TRBJ2-3, with no clear D. Trimming stripped 2 bases from V and 3 bases from J, with 6 bases between. CDR1 is SNHLY, CDR2 FYNNEI, per germline. The CDR3 is made up of 13 amino acids. The DNA of the CDR3 is TGTGCCAGCAGTGAACGACTGACAGATACGCAGTATTTT. This sequence encodes CASSERLTDTQYF.

The chain combines TRBV10-3 with TRBJ2-7; D may be TRBD1 (5 bases). Trimming cost V 7 bases and J 2 bases, with 12 bases left between them. Germline CDR1 and CDR2: ENHRY and SYGVKD. CDR3 length: 13 residues. Here the CDR3 reads CAITTELTYEQYF. CDR3 in DNA: TGTGCCATCACGACAGAACTCACCTACGAGCAGTACTTC.